Listed below are T cell receptor beta chains from one sample, sequenced in a study of CD8 T cells in Susac syndrome. Each CDR3 protein gets one entry after TCRdb re-called the immunoSEQ multiplex PCR reads with MiXCR. The sample includes some 250,000 distinct CDR3 sequences, approximately 95% of them seen just once. The sequencing sample was made of CD4+ T cells from PBMCs. The receptors shown here come from a human donor with Susac syndrome. The CDR3 runs from the conserved cysteine through the conserved F or W. Fields, in order: clone size, V gene, J gene, D gene, CDR3 protein, CDR3 DNA. A D gene is named only where the DNA matches it firmly. Some rows have no size entry. The others give once, few or many, or a class for an expanded clone.

clone_size: NA; v_call: TRBV5-8; j_call: TRBJ2-7; d_call: TRBD1; cdr3_aa: CASSIRTGGYEQYF; cdr3_nt: TGTGCCAGCAGCATTCGGACAGGGGGGTACGAGCAGTACTTC
clone_size: once; v_call: TRBV28; j_call: TRBJ2-1; d_call: TRBD2; cdr3_aa: CASSLIGIAGRNEQFF; cdr3_nt: TGTGCCAGCAGTTTAATCGGGATAGCGGGACGCAATGAGCAGTTCTTC
clone_size: NA; v_call: TRBV29-1; j_call: TRBJ2-3; d_call: TRBD1; cdr3_aa: CSVGGTRTGDTDTQYF; cdr3_nt: TGCAGCGTCGGAGGAACCCGGACAGGGGACACAGATACGCAGTATTTT
clone_size: NA; v_call: TRBV20-1; j_call: TRBJ2-1; d_call: NA; cdr3_aa: CSARDSQVNEQFF; cdr3_nt: TGCAGTGCTAGAGATAGTCAGGTCAATGAGCAGTTCTTC
clone_size: NA; v_call: TRBV20-1; j_call: TRBJ2-5; d_call: NA; cdr3_aa: CSARVVGETQYF; cdr3_nt: TGCAGTGCTAGAGTAGTGGGAGAGACCCAGTACTTC
clone_size: NA; v_call: TRBV7-9; j_call: TRBJ2-1; d_call: TRBD1; cdr3_aa: CASSLQGARYEQFF; cdr3_nt: TGTGCCAGCAGCTTACAGGGGGCGCGGTATGAGCAGTTCTTC
clone_size: NA; v_call: TRBV29-1; j_call: TRBJ1-2; d_call: TRBD1; cdr3_aa: CSAGQDPSGYTF; cdr3_nt: TGCAGCGCGGGACAGGATCCATCTGGCTACACCTTC
clone_size: NA; v_call: TRBV11-3; j_call: TRBJ2-5; d_call: NA; cdr3_aa: CASSLVFGSEETQYF; cdr3_nt: TGTGCCAGCAGCTTAGTGTTTGGTAGCGAAGAGACCCAGTACTTC
clone_size: once; v_call: TRBV15; j_call: TRBJ1-4; d_call: NA; cdr3_aa: CATSGHREKLFF; cdr3_nt: TGTGCCACCAGCGGGCACCGGGAAAAACTGTTTTTT
clone_size: NA; v_call: TRBV5-6; j_call: TRBJ2-5; d_call: TRBD2; cdr3_aa: CASSTLAGGRVETQYF; cdr3_nt: TGTGCCAGCAGCACTCTAGCGGGAGGCCGGGTGGAGACCCAGTACTTC
clone_size: NA; v_call: TRBV5-1; j_call: TRBJ1-1; d_call: TRBD1; cdr3_aa: CASSLARGGNTEAFF; cdr3_nt: TGCGCCAGCAGCTTGGCCAGGGGGGGGAACACTGAAGCTTTCTTT
clone_size: NA; v_call: TRBV6-5; j_call: TRBJ1-1; d_call: NA; cdr3_aa: CASSHGDRRNTEAFF; cdr3_nt: TGTGCCAGCAGTCACGGCGACAGGAGGAACACTGAAGCTTTCTTT
clone_size: NA; v_call: TRBV30; j_call: TRBJ2-1; d_call: TRBD2; cdr3_aa: CAWLSGRGGDEQFF; cdr3_nt: TGTGCCTGGCTTAGCGGGAGGGGGGGTGATGAGCAGTTCTTC
clone_size: NA; v_call: TRBV3-1; j_call: TRBJ2-1; d_call: TRBD2; cdr3_aa: CASSQGVAGYNEQFF; cdr3_nt: TGTGCCAGCAGCCAAGGAGTAGCGGGGTACAATGAGCAGTTCTTC
clone_size: NA; v_call: TRBV12-3/TRBV12-4; j_call: TRBJ2-5; d_call: NA; cdr3_aa: CASSLGWDQETQYF; cdr3_nt: TGTGCCAGCAGTTTAGGGTGGGACCAAGAGACCCAGTACTTC
clone_size: NA; v_call: TRBV20-1; j_call: TRBJ2-5; d_call: NA; cdr3_aa: CSAAGRATETQYF; cdr3_nt: TGCAGTGCCGCCGGACGGGCCACGGAGACCCAGTACTTC
clone_size: NA; v_call: TRBV27; j_call: TRBJ1-5; d_call: NA; cdr3_aa: CASSLFGQPQHF; cdr3_nt: TGTGCCAGCAGTTTATTCGGTCAGCCCCAGCATTTT
clone_size: NA; v_call: TRBV29-1; j_call: TRBJ1-1; d_call: NA; cdr3_aa: CSVEEGQITLTEAFF; cdr3_nt: TGCAGCGTTGAAGAGGGACAAATAACTCTCACTGAAGCTTTCTTT
clone_size: NA; v_call: TRBV14; j_call: TRBJ2-5; d_call: TRBD1; cdr3_aa: CASSDHAGGEMETQYF; cdr3_nt: TGTGCCAGCAGCGACCACGCAGGGGGCGAGATGGAGACCCAGTACTTC
clone_size: NA; v_call: TRBV6-6; j_call: TRBJ2-5; d_call: NA; cdr3_aa: CATRGLPLVETQYF; cdr3_nt: TGTGCCACCAGGGGACTACCCCTAGTAGAGACCCAGTACTTC
clone_size: NA; v_call: TRBV20-1; j_call: TRBJ2-5; d_call: TRBD2; cdr3_aa: CSARGTSGSGETQYF; cdr3_nt: TGCAGTGCTAGAGGGACTAGCGGGAGTGGAGAGACCCAGTACTTC
clone_size: NA; v_call: TRBV27; j_call: TRBJ2-7; d_call: NA; cdr3_aa: CASRSYEQYF; cdr3_nt: TGTGCCAGCAGATCCTACGAGCAGTACTTC
clone_size: NA; v_call: TRBV29-1; j_call: TRBJ1-1; d_call: TRBD1; cdr3_aa: CSGGTGGAFF; cdr3_nt: TGCAGCGGCGGAACAGGGGGAGCTTTCTTT
clone_size: NA; v_call: TRBV30; j_call: TRBJ2-7; d_call: NA; cdr3_aa: CAWMSLAPRGEQYF; cdr3_nt: TGTGCCTGGATGAGTCTAGCGCCCCGAGGAGAGCAGTACTTC
clone_size: NA; v_call: TRBV7-6; j_call: TRBJ2-1; d_call: NA; cdr3_aa: CASSLSHNEQFF; cdr3_nt: TGTGCCAGCAGCTTAAGTCACAATGAGCAGTTCTTC
clone_size: NA; v_call: TRBV29-1; j_call: TRBJ2-3; d_call: TRBD2; cdr3_aa: CSVAGTSADTQYF; cdr3_nt: TGCAGCGTAGCCGGGACTAGCGCAGATACGCAGTATTTT
clone_size: NA; v_call: TRBV20-1; j_call: TRBJ2-5; d_call: NA; cdr3_aa: CSARDPTGRRPQYF; cdr3_nt: TGCAGTGCTAGAGATCCGACAGGACGGAGACCCCAGTACTTC
clone_size: NA; v_call: TRBV30; j_call: TRBJ1-1; d_call: NA; cdr3_aa: CAWSVPRGSTEAFF; cdr3_nt: TGTGCCTGGAGTGTACCGAGGGGGAGCACTGAAGCTTTCTTT
clone_size: NA; v_call: TRBV12-3/TRBV12-4; j_call: TRBJ1-1; d_call: TRBD1; cdr3_aa: CASTPQGARAEAFF; cdr3_nt: TGTGCCAGCACCCCACAGGGGGCGCGGGCTGAAGCTTTCTTT
clone_size: once; v_call: TRBV7-6; j_call: TRBJ2-7; d_call: NA; cdr3_aa: CASSSRDGNYEQYF; cdr3_nt: TGTGCCAGCAGCTCTCGGGACGGGAACTACGAGCAGTACTTC
clone_size: NA; v_call: TRBV5-1; j_call: TRBJ2-7; d_call: TRBD2; cdr3_aa: CASSFSSSGGGSYEQYF; cdr3_nt: TGCGCCAGCAGCTTCTCCTCTTCGGGAGGGGGTTCCTACGAGCAGTACTTC
clone_size: NA; v_call: TRBV9; j_call: TRBJ1-5; d_call: NA; cdr3_aa: CASSAQASNQPQHF; cdr3_nt: TGTGCCAGCAGCGCCCAGGCGTCGAATCAGCCCCAGCATTTT
clone_size: few; v_call: TRBV7-3; j_call: TRBJ1-1; d_call: NA; cdr3_aa: CASSPGTVNTEAFF; cdr3_nt: TGTGCCAGCAGCCCCGGGACGGTGAACACTGAAGCTTTCTTT
clone_size: few; v_call: TRBV11-3; j_call: TRBJ2-3; d_call: TRBD1; cdr3_aa: CASSPGQGVSTDTQYF; cdr3_nt: TGTGCCAGCAGCCCCGGACAGGGAGTGAGCACAGATACGCAGTATTTT
clone_size: NA; v_call: TRBV19; j_call: TRBJ2-3; d_call: NA; cdr3_aa: CASSAPRGTQYF; cdr3_nt: TGTGCCAGTAGTGCCCCCCGCGGTACGCAGTATTTT
clone_size: NA; v_call: TRBV27; j_call: TRBJ1-2; d_call: TRBD1; cdr3_aa: CASSLTGSDGYTF; cdr3_nt: TGTGCCAGCAGTTTGACAGGGAGCGATGGCTACACCTTC
clone_size: once; v_call: TRBV20-1; j_call: TRBJ2-3; d_call: NA; cdr3_aa: CSAKGGRDTQYF; cdr3_nt: TGCAGTGCTAAGGGTGGAAGGGATACGCAGTATTTT
clone_size: NA; v_call: TRBV3-1; j_call: TRBJ2-7; d_call: NA; cdr3_aa: CASSQDVYEQYF; cdr3_nt: TGTGCCAGCAGCCAAGACGTCTACGAGCAGTACTTC
clone_size: few; v_call: TRBV18; j_call: TRBJ2-5; d_call: NA; cdr3_aa: CASSPGRQETQYF; cdr3_nt: TGTGCCAGCTCACCGGGACGCCAAGAGACCCAGTACTTC
clone_size: NA; v_call: TRBV29-1; j_call: TRBJ2-7; d_call: TRBD1; cdr3_aa: CSVYRGQQYF; cdr3_nt: TGCAGCGTTTACAGGGGGCAACAGTACTTC
clone_size: NA; v_call: TRBV9; j_call: TRBJ2-3; d_call: NA; cdr3_aa: CASNGGGPSDTQYF; cdr3_nt: TGTGCCAGCAACGGAGGGGGCCCGTCAGATACGCAGTATTTT
clone_size: NA; v_call: TRBV15; j_call: TRBJ2-7; d_call: NA; cdr3_aa: CATSRGVLLVEQYF; cdr3_nt: TGTGCCACCAGCAGAGGAGTCCTTTTGGTCGAGCAGTACTTC
clone_size: NA; v_call: TRBV12-3/TRBV12-4; j_call: TRBJ2-2; d_call: NA; cdr3_aa: CASSFENTGELFF; cdr3_nt: TGTGCCAGCAGTTTTGAGAACACCGGGGAGCTGTTTTTT
clone_size: NA; v_call: TRBV29-1; j_call: TRBJ2-5; d_call: NA; cdr3_aa: CSVVVGPSGETQYF; cdr3_nt: TGCAGCGTTGTGGTGGGACCCTCGGGGGAGACCCAGTACTTC
clone_size: NA; v_call: TRBV20-1; j_call: TRBJ1-1; d_call: TRBD1; cdr3_aa: CSARGTGANTEAFF; cdr3_nt: TGCAGTGCTAGAGGGACAGGGGCCAACACTGAAGCTTTCTTT
clone_size: NA; v_call: TRBV19; j_call: TRBJ1-5; d_call: NA; cdr3_aa: CASSHGGANQPQHF; cdr3_nt: TGTGCCAGTAGTCATGGAGGGGCGAATCAGCCCCAGCATTTT
clone_size: NA; v_call: TRBV3-1; j_call: TRBJ1-2; d_call: TRBD1; cdr3_aa: CASSQGTGDSHYGYTF; cdr3_nt: TGTGCCAGCAGCCAAGGGACAGGGGATTCTCACTATGGCTACACCTTC
clone_size: NA; v_call: TRBV12-3/TRBV12-4; j_call: TRBJ1-1; d_call: NA; cdr3_aa: CASSLRQSMNTEAFF; cdr3_nt: TGTGCCAGCAGTTTAAGACAAAGCATGAACACTGAAGCTTTCTTT